This TCR beta chain came from a study of OX40 agonist ivuxolimab in advanced cancers. About the research overall: Every 2 weeks, ivuxolimab was infused into the patients intravenously at between 0.01 and 10 mg/kg.

Assay used: immunoSEQ multiplex PCR; TCRdb lists only in-frame clones, some missing. Counted here are about 68,000 clones, about 84% occurring once; the ten biggest clones make up 0.6% to 0.85%. Trimming pared 3 bases from V and 5 bases from J, leaving 8 bases between. The CDR3 extends over 13 amino acids. From germline, CDR1 is MNHEY and CDR2 SMNVEV (reference sequence). The chain is built from TRBV27 and TRBJ1-5, with D unresolved. The source of this sequence is an adult with an advanced solid tumor such as melanoma, head and neck, liver or kidney cancer. The sequencing used CD4+ or CD8+ T cells sorted from blood, collected in a trial of the OX40 agonist ivuxolimab. The chain's CDR3 is CASSFSRDQPQHF. The CDR3 DNA sequence: TGTGCCAGCAGTTTCTCAAGGGATCAGCCCCAGCATTTT.